The present T cell receptor beta chain was sequenced within a study of technical replicates of blood from several donors. Trimming left V 7 bases short and J 0 bases short, with 13 bases between. The CDR3 spans 14 residues. Germline loops: CDR1 LNHNV, CDR2 YYDKDF (reference sequence). Sequencing used immunoSEQ multiplex PCR; TCRdb keeps in-frame clones, though not all of them. The repertoire consists of 91,000 or so clones, with around 95% occurring once and the leading ten covering roughly 0.2%. The sequence came from a human donor in good health. Sequencing input: T cells isolated from PBMCs. The V call is TRBV15, the J call TRBJ2-7; D not resolved. The chain's CDR3 is CATTRSRSSYEQYF. Written as DNA, the CDR3 is TGTGCCACCACCCGTTCGAGGAGCTCCTACGAGCAGTACTTC.